A selection of T cell receptor beta chains follows, all from one sample in a study of cytomegalovirus exposure and HLA in healthy donors. Assay: immunoSEQ multiplex PCR; the TCRdb copy retains only in-frame clones and omits some. The sample lists about 130,000 clones; about 74% were seen once. Sequenced input: PBMCs. These TCRs come from a man in his forties in good health and CMV-seronegative. The CDR3 runs from the conserved cysteine through the conserved F or W. D genes are given only for firm matches. Size is stated for part of the rows, as once, few or many counts, or as a class when the clone is expanded.

size: -
J: TRBJ2-1
length: 14
D: -
V: TRBV7-9
DNA: TGTGCCAGCAGCTCGTCCGGGAAAAGTAACGAGCAGTTCTTC
CDR3: CASSSSGKSNEQFF

size: -
J: TRBJ2-7
length: 14
D: -
V: TRBV7-7
DNA: TGTGCCAGCAGCCTATCGACGGGAGATTACGAGCAGTACTTC
CDR3: CASSLSTGDYEQYF

size: -
J: TRBJ1-6
length: 15
D: -
V: TRBV4-3
DNA: TGCGCCAGCAGCCCCGGACACCTGTATAATTCACCCCTCCACTTT
CDR3: CASSPGHLYNSPLHF

size: -
J: TRBJ2-2
length: 15
D: TRBD2
V: TRBV7-3
DNA: TGTGCCAGCAGCTCCGGGACTAGCGGGGTCGGGGAGCTGTTTTTT
CDR3: CASSSGTSGVGELFF

size: -
J: TRBJ2-7
length: 14
D: -
V: TRBV5-6
DNA: TGTGCCAGCAGCTACCCGGGGTACAAGAGCGAGCAGTACTTC
CDR3: CASSYPGYKSEQYF

size: -
J: TRBJ1-2
length: 15
D: -
V: TRBV6-6
DNA: TGTGCCAGCAGTTACTCGAGCCCGCTCGACTATGGCTACACCTTC
CDR3: CASSYSSPLDYGYTF

size: -
J: TRBJ1-2
length: 14
D: -
V: TRBV19
DNA: TGTGCCAGTAGTACCCCTCCCCCGTACTATGGCTACACCTTC
CDR3: CASSTPPPYYGYTF

size: -
J: TRBJ1-1
length: 13
D: -
V: TRBV6-1
DNA: TGTGCCATCGAGGCAGATATGAGCACTGAAGCTTTCTTT
CDR3: CAIEADMSTEAFF

size: -
J: TRBJ1-4
length: 16
D: -
V: TRBV19
DNA: TGTGCCAGTAGTACGACAGGATTTGCAACTAATGAAAAACTGTTTTTT
CDR3: CASSTTGFATNEKLFF

size: -
J: TRBJ1-2
length: 14
D: TRBD1
V: TRBV6-6
DNA: TGTGCCAGCAGTTTGGGGACAGGGTACTATGGCTACACCTTC
CDR3: CASSLGTGYYGYTF

size: -
J: TRBJ1-4
length: 15
D: TRBD1
V: TRBV6-5
DNA: TGTGCCAGCAAAGACAGGGGAGGGGGGGGAGAAAAACTGTTTTTT
CDR3: CASKDRGGGGEKLFF

size: -
J: TRBJ2-2
length: 13
D: -
V: TRBV29-1
DNA: TGCAGCGTTGGACAGTCGAACACCGGGGAGCTGTTTTTT
CDR3: CSVGQSNTGELFF

size: -
J: TRBJ2-3
length: 15
D: -
V: TRBV14
DNA: TGTGCCAGCAGCCAGCGGAGCGGTCCCACAGATACGCAGTATTTT
CDR3: CASSQRSGPTDTQYF

size: few
J: TRBJ2-5
length: 16
D: TRBD2
V: TRBV7-7
DNA: TGTGCCAGCAGCCCAGGACTAGCGGGAGGAGAAGAGACCCAGTACTTC
CDR3: CASSPGLAGGEETQYF

size: -
J: TRBJ1-6
length: 11
D: TRBD1
V: TRBV29-1
DNA: TGCAGCGTTACGGACAGGGGCACCCTCCACTTT
CDR3: CSVTDRGTLHF

size: once
J: TRBJ2-7
length: 16
D: -
V: TRBV9
DNA: TGTGCCAGCAGCGGAGCCCCCAGTACGGCCGGGTACGAGCAGTACTTC
CDR3: CASSGAPSTAGYEQYF

size: few
J: TRBJ2-3
length: 15
D: TRBD2
V: TRBV7-8
DNA: TGTGCCAGCAGCTTAGACACTAGCGGGAGGGATACGCAGTATTTT
CDR3: CASSLDTSGRDTQYF

size: -
J: TRBJ1-4
length: 12
D: -
V: TRBV7-8
DNA: TGTGCCAGCAGCTTAGTCCGGGAAAAACTGTTTTTT
CDR3: CASSLVREKLFF

size: few
J: TRBJ2-7
length: 19
D: -
V: TRBV28
DNA: TGTGCCAGCAGGAACGACAGGGGGAAGCTAGCGGGATGGAGGTACGAGCAGTACTTC
CDR3: CASRNDRGKLAGWRYEQYF

size: few
J: TRBJ2-5
length: 13
D: -
V: TRBV5-6
DNA: TGTGCCAGCAGCCTAGGATCGGGGGAGACCCAGTACTTC
CDR3: CASSLGSGETQYF

size: -
J: TRBJ1-2
length: 15
D: TRBD1
V: TRBV19
DNA: TGTGCCAGTAGTATGGGGACAGCAACTAACTATGGCTACACCTTC
CDR3: CASSMGTATNYGYTF

size: -
J: TRBJ2-1
length: 13
D: TRBD1
V: TRBV4-1
DNA: TGCGCCAGCAGCCCGACAGGGTTGGCGCGTCCGTTCTTC
CDR3: CASSPTGLARPFF

size: -
J: TRBJ2-1
length: 15
D: -
V: TRBV9
DNA: TGTGCCAGCAGCGCGGAGGGGGGGACCTACAATGAGCAGTTCTTC
CDR3: CASSAEGGTYNEQFF

size: -
J: TRBJ2-4
length: 15
D: TRBD1
V: TRBV18
DNA: TGTGCCAGCTCACCCCGGACAGGGGGCACGAACATTCAGTACTTC
CDR3: CASSPRTGGTNIQYF

size: -
J: TRBJ1-4
length: 14
D: -
V: TRBV27
DNA: TGTGCCAGCAGTCGGCACGGGGTGAATGAAAAACTGTTTTTT
CDR3: CASSRHGVNEKLFF

size: -
J: TRBJ2-1
length: 12
D: TRBD1
V: TRBV6-1
DNA: TGTGCCAGCAGTTTACAGGGGGATGAGCAGTTCTTC
CDR3: CASSLQGDEQFF

size: -
J: TRBJ2-2
length: 14
D: -
V: TRBV7-6
DNA: TGTGCCAGCAGCTTGGCAGGGGGAGGCCGGGAGCTGTTTTTT
CDR3: CASSLAGGGRELFF

size: few
J: TRBJ1-4
length: 14
D: -
V: TRBV5-4
DNA: TGTGCCAGCAGCTTGAAGGCGGCTGGGGAAAAACTGTTTTTT
CDR3: CASSLKAAGEKLFF

size: few
J: TRBJ1-4
length: 16
D: -
V: TRBV18
DNA: TGTGCCAGCTCACCCCTCAGGACAGACGCTAATGAAAAACTGTTTTTT
CDR3: CASSPLRTDANEKLFF

size: -
J: TRBJ2-3
length: 15
D: TRBD2
V: TRBV28
DNA: TGTGCCAGCAGTCCTCCGGGACTATACACAGATACGCAGTATTTT
CDR3: CASSPPGLYTDTQYF

size: -
J: TRBJ2-3
length: 16
D: -
V: TRBV28
DNA: TGTGCCAGCAGTCCACACCTGGACTGGAGTACAGATACGCAGTATTTT
CDR3: CASSPHLDWSTDTQYF

size: -
J: TRBJ1-1
length: 15
D: -
V: TRBV5-1
DNA: TGCGCCAGCAGCCCTAACCCCGTCGGTAACACTGAAGCTTTCTTT
CDR3: CASSPNPVGNTEAFF

size: -
J: TRBJ1-4
length: 18
D: -
V: TRBV10-3
DNA: TGTGCCATCAGTGAGCGGCCAGGGGTGGTACCAACTAATGAAAAACTGTTTTTT
CDR3: CAISERPGVVPTNEKLFF

size: -
J: TRBJ2-5
length: 15
D: -
V: TRBV4-2
DNA: TGTGCCAGCAGCCAAGAGGAGGGGGCGGTCGAGACCCAGTACTTC
CDR3: CASSQEEGAVETQYF

size: -
J: TRBJ1-2
length: 19
D: -
V: TRBV19
DNA: TGTGCCAGTAGTATAGAGGGAGGGACCTACTACCAAGCTAACTATGGCTACACCTTC
CDR3: CASSIEGGTYYQANYGYTF

size: -
J: TRBJ1-1
length: 14
D: TRBD1
V: TRBV30
DNA: TGTGCCTGGAGTGTTGGACAGGGGAGAACTGAAGCTTTCTTT
CDR3: CAWSVGQGRTEAFF

size: -
J: TRBJ1-1
length: 15
D: TRBD1
V: TRBV2
DNA: TGTGCCAGCAGTGAAGGCGCGGACAGGGGCACTGAAGCTTTCTTT
CDR3: CASSEGADRGTEAFF

size: -
J: TRBJ1-2
length: 14
D: -
V: TRBV18
DNA: TGTGCCAGCTCCTACTCGACAGAGAACTATGGCTACACCTTC
CDR3: CASSYSTENYGYTF

size: -
J: TRBJ2-5
length: 16
D: -
V: TRBV19
DNA: TGTGCCAGTAGTATAGGGGCGGGTGGGGTTCTAGGGCCCCAGTACTTC
CDR3: CASSIGAGGVLGPQYF

size: -
J: TRBJ1-2
length: 14
D: -
V: TRBV19
DNA: TGTGCCAGTAGTTTCGGGACTGCCAACTATGGCTACACCTTC
CDR3: CASSFGTANYGYTF

size: few
J: TRBJ2-7
length: 16
D: TRBD2
V: TRBV5-1
DNA: TGCGCCAGCAGCTTGTGGGGCAGCGGGAGCTCCTACGAGCAGTACTTC
CDR3: CASSLWGSGSSYEQYF

size: -
J: TRBJ2-7
length: 13
D: -
V: TRBV11-2
DNA: TGTGCCAGCAGCTTTCCCCAGGGGTACGAGCAGTACTTC
CDR3: CASSFPQGYEQYF

size: few
J: TRBJ1-1
length: 16
D: -
V: TRBV4-3
DNA: TGCGCCAGCAGCCAAGTCCTAAACCCGCAGGGGACTGAAGCTTTCTTT
CDR3: CASSQVLNPQGTEAFF

size: -
J: TRBJ2-5
length: 18
D: TRBD2
V: TRBV7-2
DNA: TGTGCCAGCAGCCCATTCTCCTCTTCCAGCGGGGAACAAGAGACCCAGTACTTC
CDR3: CASSPFSSSSGEQETQYF

size: -
J: TRBJ2-3
length: 13
D: -
V: TRBV5-8
DNA: TGTGCCAGCAGCTTGCTCCGCCGGGATACGCAGTATTTT
CDR3: CASSLLRRDTQYF

size: few
J: TRBJ2-3
length: 15
D: TRBD1
V: TRBV5-1
DNA: TGCGCCAGCAGCTTGGGACAGGGGAACACAGATACGCAGTATTTT
CDR3: CASSLGQGNTDTQYF

size: -
J: TRBJ2-7
length: 15
D: -
V: TRBV18
DNA: TGTGCCAGCTCCGAGGGCGAGGCCCTAAGGGGGGAGCAGTACTTC
CDR3: CASSEGEALRGEQYF

size: -
J: TRBJ1-2
length: 16
D: TRBD1
V: TRBV7-9
DNA: TGTGCCAGCAGCTTACTCGCGGGACAGGGGGCCTTAGGCTACACCTTC
CDR3: CASSLLAGQGALGYTF

size: -
J: TRBJ2-5
length: 16
D: TRBD1
V: TRBV19
DNA: TGTGCCAGTATGCGGCGCACAGGACAGGCACAAGAGACCCAGTACTTC
CDR3: CASMRRTGQAQETQYF

size: -
J: TRBJ1-2
length: 14
D: -
V: TRBV29-1
DNA: TGCAGCGTTCCTAATGACAAGGGGTTCTATGGCTACACCTTC
CDR3: CSVPNDKGFYGYTF

size: -
J: TRBJ2-7
length: 14
D: -
V: TRBV30
DNA: TGTGCCTGGTCGGGGAACGGTCTGTCCTACGAGCAGTACTTC
CDR3: CAWSGNGLSYEQYF

size: once
J: TRBJ2-3
length: 15
D: TRBD1
V: TRBV4-1
DNA: TGCGCCAGCAGCACGGACAGGGGCCCCACAGATACGCAGTATTTT
CDR3: CASSTDRGPTDTQYF

size: -
J: TRBJ1-3
length: 17
D: -
V: TRBV9
DNA: TGTGCCAGCAGCTCCCCAAGGCAGGGAAGTTCTGGAAACACCATATATTTT
CDR3: CASSSPRQGSSGNTIYF

size: -
J: TRBJ2-5
length: 14
D: TRBD1
V: TRBV11-2
DNA: TGTGCCAGCAGCTTAGGGACAGGGGAAGAGACCCAGTACTTC
CDR3: CASSLGTGEETQYF

size: few
J: TRBJ2-7
length: 15
D: -
V: TRBV7-8
DNA: TGTGCCAGCAGCTTAGTGTTGGCAGGGAACTACGAGCAGTACTTC
CDR3: CASSLVLAGNYEQYF